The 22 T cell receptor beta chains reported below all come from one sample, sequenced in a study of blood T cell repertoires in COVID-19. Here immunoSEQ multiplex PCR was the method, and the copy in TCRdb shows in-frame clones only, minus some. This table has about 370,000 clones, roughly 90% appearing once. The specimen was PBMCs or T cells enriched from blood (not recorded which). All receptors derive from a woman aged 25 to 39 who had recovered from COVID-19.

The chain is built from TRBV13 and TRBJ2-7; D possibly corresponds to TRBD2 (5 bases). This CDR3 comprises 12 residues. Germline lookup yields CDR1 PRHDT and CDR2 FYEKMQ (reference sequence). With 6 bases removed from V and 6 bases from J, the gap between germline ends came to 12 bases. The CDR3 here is CASRRDLGEQYF. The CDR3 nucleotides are TGTGCCAGCAGGAGGGATTTGGGCGAGCAGTACTTC. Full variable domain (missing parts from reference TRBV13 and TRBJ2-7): AAGVIQSPRHLIKEKRETATLKCYPIPRHDTVYWYQQGPGQDPQFLISFYEKMQSDKGSIPDRFSAQQFSDYHSELNMSSLELGDSALYFCASRRDLGEQYFGPGTRLTVT.

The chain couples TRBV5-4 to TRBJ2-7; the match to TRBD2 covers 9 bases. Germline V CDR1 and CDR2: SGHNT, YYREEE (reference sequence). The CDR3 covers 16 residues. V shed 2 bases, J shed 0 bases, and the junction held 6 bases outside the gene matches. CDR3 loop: CASSLKREVSSYEQYF. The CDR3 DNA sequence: TGTGCCAGCAGCTTAAAGCGGGAGGTCAGCTCCTACGAGCAGTACTTC.

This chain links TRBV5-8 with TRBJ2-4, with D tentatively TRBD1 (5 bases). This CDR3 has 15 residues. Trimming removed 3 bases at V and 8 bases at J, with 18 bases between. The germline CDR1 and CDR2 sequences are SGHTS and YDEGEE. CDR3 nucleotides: TGTGCCAGCAGCTCCGATGACAGACGAAGCTACATTCAGTACTTC. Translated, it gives CASSSDDRRSYIQYF.

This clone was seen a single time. The CDR3 DNA reads as TGTGCCAGCAGCGCTGGGACAGGGGGTTTTCGACGTGAGACCCAGTACTTC. Its translation is CASSAGTGGFRRETQYF. V and J are TRBV7-2 and TRBJ2-5; the match to TRBD1 covers 11 bases. This CDR3 region has 17 residues. From germline, CDR1 is SGHTA and CDR2 FQGNSA. V was clipped by 5 bases and J by 5 bases; unmatched bases: 13.

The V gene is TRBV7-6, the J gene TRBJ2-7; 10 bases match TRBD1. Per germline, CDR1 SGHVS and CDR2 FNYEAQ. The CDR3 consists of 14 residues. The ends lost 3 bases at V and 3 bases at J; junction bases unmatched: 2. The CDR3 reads CASSFGDRGYEQYF. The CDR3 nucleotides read TGTGCCAGCAGCTTCGGGGACAGGGGCTACGAGCAGTACTTC.

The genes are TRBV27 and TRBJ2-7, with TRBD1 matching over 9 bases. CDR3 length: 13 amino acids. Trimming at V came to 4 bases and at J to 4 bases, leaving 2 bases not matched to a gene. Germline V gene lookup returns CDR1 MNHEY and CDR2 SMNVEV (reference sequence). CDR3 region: CASSSGQGYEQYF. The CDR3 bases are TGTGCCAGCAGTTCAGGACAGGGGTACGAGCAGTACTTC.

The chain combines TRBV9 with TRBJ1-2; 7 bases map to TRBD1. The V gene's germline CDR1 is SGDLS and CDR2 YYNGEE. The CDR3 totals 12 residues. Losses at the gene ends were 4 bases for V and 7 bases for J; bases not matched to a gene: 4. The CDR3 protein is CASSSGQAGYTF. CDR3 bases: TGTGCCAGCAGCTCTGGACAGGCTGGCTACACCTTC.

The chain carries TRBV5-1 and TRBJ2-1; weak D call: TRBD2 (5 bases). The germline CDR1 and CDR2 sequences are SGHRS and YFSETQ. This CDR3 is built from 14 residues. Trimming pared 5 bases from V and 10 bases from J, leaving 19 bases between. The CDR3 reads CASSQDPASYEQFF. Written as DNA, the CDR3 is TGCGCCAGCAGTCAAGATCCTGCTAGCTACGAGCAGTTCTTC. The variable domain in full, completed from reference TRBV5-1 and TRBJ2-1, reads KAGVTQTPRYLIKTRGQQVTLSCSPISGHRSVSWYQQTPGQGLQFLFEYFSETQRNKGNFPGRFSGRQFSNSRSEMNVSTLELGDSALYLCASSQDPASYEQFFGPGTRLTVL.

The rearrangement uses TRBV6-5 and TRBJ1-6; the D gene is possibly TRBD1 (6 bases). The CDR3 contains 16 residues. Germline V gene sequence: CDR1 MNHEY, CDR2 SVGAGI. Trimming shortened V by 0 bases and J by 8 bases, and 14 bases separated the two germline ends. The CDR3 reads CASSYSRDIRHSPLHF. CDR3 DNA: TGTGCCAGCAGTTACTCGAGGGACATCAGGCATTCACCCCTCCACTTT.

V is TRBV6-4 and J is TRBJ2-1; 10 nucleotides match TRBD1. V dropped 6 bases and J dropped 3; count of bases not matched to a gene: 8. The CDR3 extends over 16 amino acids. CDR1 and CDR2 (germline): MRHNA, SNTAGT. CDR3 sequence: CASSRSTGGIYNEQFF. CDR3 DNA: TGTGCCAGCAGCCGCTCGACAGGGGGCATCTACAATGAGCAGTTCTTC.

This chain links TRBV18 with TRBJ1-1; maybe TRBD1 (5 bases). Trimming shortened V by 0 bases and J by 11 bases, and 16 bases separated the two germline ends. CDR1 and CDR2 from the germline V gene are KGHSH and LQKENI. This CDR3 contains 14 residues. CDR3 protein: CASSPPSGAEGAFF. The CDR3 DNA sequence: TGTGCCAGCTCACCACCGAGTGGGGCGGAGGGGGCTTTCTTT. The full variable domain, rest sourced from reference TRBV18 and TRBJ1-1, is NAGVMQNPRHLVRRRGQEARLRCSPMKGHSHVYWYRQLPEEGLKFMVYLQKENIIDESGMPKERFSAEFPKEGPSILRIQQVVRGDSAAYFCASSPPSGAEGAFFGQGTRLTVV.

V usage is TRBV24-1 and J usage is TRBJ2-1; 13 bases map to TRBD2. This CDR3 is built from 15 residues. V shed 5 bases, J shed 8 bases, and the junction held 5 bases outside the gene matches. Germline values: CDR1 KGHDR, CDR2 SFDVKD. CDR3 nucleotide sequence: TGTGCCACCAGTGCCGGGACTAGCGGGATCGATGAGCAGTTCTTC. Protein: CATSAGTSGIDEQFF.

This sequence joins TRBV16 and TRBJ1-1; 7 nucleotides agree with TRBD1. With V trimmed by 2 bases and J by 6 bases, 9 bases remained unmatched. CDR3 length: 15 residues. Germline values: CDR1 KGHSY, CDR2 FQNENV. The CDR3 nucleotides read TGTGCCAGCAGCCAACCGGGGACAGTTTTCGCTGAAGCTTTCTTT. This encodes CASSQPGTVFAEAFF.

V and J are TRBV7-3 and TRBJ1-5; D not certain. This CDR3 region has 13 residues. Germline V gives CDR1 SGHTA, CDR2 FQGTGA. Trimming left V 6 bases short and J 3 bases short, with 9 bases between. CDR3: CASSRDFNQPQHF. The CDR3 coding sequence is TGTGCCAGCAGTCGGGATTTCAATCAGCCCCAGCATTTT.

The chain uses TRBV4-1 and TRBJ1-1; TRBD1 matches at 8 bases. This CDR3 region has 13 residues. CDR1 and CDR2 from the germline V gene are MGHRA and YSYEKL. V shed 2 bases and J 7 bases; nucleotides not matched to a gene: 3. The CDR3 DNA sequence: TGCGCCAGCAGCCAACAGGGGGCAGGTGAAGCTTTCTTT. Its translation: CASSQQGAGEAFF.

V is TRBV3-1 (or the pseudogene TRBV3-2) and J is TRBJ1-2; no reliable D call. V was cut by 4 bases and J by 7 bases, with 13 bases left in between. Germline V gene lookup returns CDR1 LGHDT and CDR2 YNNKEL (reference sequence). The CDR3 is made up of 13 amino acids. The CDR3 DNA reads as TGTGCCAGCAGCCCGCGGACCCGGGGTGGCTACACCTTC. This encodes CASSPRTRGGYTF.

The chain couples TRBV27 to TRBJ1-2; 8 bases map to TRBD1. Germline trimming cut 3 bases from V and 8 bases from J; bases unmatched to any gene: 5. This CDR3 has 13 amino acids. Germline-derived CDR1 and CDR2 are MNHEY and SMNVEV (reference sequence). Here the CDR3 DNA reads TGTGCCAGCAGTTTGTCAGGGGGCACAGGCTACACCTTC. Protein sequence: CASSLSGGTGYTF.

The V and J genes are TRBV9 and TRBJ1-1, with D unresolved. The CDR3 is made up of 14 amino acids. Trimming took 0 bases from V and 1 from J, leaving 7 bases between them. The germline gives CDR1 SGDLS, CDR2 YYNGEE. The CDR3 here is CASSVGSENTEAFF. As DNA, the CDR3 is TGTGCCAGCAGCGTAGGGTCAGAGAACACTGAAGCTTTCTTT.

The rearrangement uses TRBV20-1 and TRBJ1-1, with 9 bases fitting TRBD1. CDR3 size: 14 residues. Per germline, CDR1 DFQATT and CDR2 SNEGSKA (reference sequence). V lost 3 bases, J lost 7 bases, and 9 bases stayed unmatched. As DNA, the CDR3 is TGCAGTGCTAGTCCCGGGACAGGGTTGGGTGAAGCTTTCTTT. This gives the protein CSASPGTGLGEAFF.

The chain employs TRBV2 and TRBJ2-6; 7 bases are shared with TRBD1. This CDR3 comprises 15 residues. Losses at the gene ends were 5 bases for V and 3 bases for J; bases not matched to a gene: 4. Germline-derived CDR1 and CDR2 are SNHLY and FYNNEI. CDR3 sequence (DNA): TGTGCCAGCAGTACGAGGGGGCATGGGGCCAACGTCCTGACTTTC. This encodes CASSTRGHGANVLTF.

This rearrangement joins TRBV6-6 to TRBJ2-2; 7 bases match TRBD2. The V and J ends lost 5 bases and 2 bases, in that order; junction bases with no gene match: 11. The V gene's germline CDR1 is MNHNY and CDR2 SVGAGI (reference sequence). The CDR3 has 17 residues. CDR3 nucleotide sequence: TGTGCCAGCAGTCTACGACTGCGGGGGACCAACACCGGGGAGCTGTTTTTT. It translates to CASSLRLRGTNTGELFF.

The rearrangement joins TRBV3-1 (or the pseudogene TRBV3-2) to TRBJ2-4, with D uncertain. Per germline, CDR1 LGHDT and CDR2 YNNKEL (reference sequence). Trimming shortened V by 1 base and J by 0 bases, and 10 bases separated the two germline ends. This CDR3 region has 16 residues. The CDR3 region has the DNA TGTGCCAGCAGCCAAGTGCGGTCCTTAGCCAAAAACATTCAGTACTTC. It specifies CASSQVRSLAKNIQYF.